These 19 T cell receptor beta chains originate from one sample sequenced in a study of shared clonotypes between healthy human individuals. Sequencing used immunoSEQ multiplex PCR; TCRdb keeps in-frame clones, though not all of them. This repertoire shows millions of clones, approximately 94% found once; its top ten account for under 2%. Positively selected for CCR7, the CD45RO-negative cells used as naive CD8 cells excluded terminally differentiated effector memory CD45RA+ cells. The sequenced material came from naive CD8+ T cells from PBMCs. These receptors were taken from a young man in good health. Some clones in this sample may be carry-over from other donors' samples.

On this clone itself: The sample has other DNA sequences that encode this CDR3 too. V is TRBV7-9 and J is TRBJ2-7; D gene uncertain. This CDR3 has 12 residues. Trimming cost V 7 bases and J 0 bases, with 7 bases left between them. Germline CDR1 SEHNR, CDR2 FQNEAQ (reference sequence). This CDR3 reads CASTDLSYEQYF. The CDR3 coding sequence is TGTGCCAGCACGGACCTCTCCTACGAGCAGTACTTC. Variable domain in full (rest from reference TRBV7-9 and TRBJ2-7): DTGVSQNPRHKITKRGQNVTFRCDPISEHNRLYWYRQTLGQGPEFLTYFQNEAQLEKSRLLSDRFSAERPKGSFSTLEIQRTEQGDSAMYLCASTDLSYEQYFGPGTRLTVT.

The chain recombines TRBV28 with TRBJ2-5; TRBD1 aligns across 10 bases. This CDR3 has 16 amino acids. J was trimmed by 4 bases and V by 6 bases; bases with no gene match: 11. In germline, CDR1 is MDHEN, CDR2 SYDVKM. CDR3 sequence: CASRGQGFRNGETQYF. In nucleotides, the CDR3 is TGTGCCAGCAGGGGACAGGGGTTTCGAAACGGAGAGACCCAGTACTTC. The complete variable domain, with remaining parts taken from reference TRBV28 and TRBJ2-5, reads DVKVTQSSRYLVKRTGEKVFLECVQDMDHENMFWYRQDPGLGLRLIYFSYDVKMKEKGDIPEGYSVSREKKERFSLILESASTNQTSMYLCASRGQGFRNGETQYFGPGTRLLVL.

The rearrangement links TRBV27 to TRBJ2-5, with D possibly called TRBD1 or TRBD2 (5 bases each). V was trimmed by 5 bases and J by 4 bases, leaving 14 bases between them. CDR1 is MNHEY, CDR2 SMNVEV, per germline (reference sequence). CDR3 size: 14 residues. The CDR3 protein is CASSPWGTGETQYF. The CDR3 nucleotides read TGTGCCAGCAGTCCATGGGGGACGGGAGAGACCCAGTACTTC.

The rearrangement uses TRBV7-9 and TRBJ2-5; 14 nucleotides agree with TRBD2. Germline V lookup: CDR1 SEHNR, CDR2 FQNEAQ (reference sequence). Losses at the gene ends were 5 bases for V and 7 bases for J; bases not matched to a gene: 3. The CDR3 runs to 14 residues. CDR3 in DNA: TGTGCCAGCAGCCATGGACTAGCGGGAGGGACCCAGTACTTC. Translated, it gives CASSHGLAGGTQYF.

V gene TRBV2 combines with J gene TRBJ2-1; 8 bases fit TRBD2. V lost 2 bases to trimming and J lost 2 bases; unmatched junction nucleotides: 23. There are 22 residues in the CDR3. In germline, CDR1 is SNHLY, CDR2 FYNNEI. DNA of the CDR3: TGTGCCAGCAGTGAATTTTTCAGAAGAGGACTAGCTGCAACAATTACCTACAATGAGCAGTTCTTC. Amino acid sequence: CASSEFFRRGLAATITYNEQFF.

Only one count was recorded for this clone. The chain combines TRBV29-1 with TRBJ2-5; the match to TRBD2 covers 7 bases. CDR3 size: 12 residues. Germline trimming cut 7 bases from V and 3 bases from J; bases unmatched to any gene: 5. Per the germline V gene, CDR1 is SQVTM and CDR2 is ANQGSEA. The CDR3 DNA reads TGCAGCGCTGCGGCGGGGGAAGAGACCCAGTACTTC. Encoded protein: CSAAAGEETQYF.

The CDR3 is CASSIGAWGNYEQYF. CDR3 nucleotide sequence: TGTGCCAGTAGTATTGGAGCTTGGGGGAACTACGAGCAGTACTTC. V gene TRBV19 combines with J gene TRBJ2-7, with D perhaps given as TRBD1 or TRBD2 (5 bases each). Germline CDR1 LNHDA, CDR2 SQIVND (reference sequence). The CDR3 consists of 15 residues. With 3 bases removed from V and 3 bases from J, the gap between germline ends came to 15 bases.

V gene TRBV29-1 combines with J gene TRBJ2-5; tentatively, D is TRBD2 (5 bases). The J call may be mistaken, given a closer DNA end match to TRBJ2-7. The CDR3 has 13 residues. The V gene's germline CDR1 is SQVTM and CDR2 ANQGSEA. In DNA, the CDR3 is TGCAGCGTTGAACCTGCCGGGGAGAACGAGCAGTACTTC. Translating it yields CSVEPAGENEQYF.

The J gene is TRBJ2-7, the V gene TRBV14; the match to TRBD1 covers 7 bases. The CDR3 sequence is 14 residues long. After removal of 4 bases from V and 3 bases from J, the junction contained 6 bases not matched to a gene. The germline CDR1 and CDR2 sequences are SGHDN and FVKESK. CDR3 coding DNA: TGTGCCAGCAGCCGGGACAGCTGGAACTACGAGCAGTACTTC. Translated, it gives CASSRDSWNYEQYF. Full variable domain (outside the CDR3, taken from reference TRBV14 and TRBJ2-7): EAGVTQFPSHSVIEKGQTVTLRCDPISGHDNLYWYRRVMGKEIKFLLHFVKESKQDESGMPNNRFLAERTGGTYSTLKVQPAELEDSGVYFCASSRDSWNYEQYFGPGTRLTVT.

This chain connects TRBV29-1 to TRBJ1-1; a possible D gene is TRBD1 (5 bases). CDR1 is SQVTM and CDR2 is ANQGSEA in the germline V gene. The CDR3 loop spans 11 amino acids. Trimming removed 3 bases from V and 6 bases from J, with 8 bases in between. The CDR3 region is CSVEGTSEAFF. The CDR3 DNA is TGCAGCGTTGAGGGGACTTCTGAAGCTTTCTTT.

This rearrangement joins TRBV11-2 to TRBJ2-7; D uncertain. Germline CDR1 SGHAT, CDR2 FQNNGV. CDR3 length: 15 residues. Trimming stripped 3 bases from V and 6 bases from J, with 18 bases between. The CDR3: CASSLYRPSSGEQYF. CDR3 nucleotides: TGTGCCAGCAGCTTGTACCGACCATCTTCTGGCGAGCAGTACTTC. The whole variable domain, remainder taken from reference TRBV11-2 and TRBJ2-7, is EAGVAQSPRYKIIEKRQSVAFWCNPISGHATLYWYQQILGQGPKLLIQFQNNGVVDDSQLPKDRFSAERLKGVDSTLKIQPAKLEDSAVYLCASSLYRPSSGEQYFGPGTRLTVT.

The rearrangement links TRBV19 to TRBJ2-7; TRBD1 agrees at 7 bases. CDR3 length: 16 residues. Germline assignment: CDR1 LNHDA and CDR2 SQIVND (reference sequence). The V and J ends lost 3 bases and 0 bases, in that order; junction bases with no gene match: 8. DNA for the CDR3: TGTGCCAGTAGTATCTTGACGACAGGGAGCTCCTACGAGCAGTACTTC. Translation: CASSILTTGSSYEQYF.

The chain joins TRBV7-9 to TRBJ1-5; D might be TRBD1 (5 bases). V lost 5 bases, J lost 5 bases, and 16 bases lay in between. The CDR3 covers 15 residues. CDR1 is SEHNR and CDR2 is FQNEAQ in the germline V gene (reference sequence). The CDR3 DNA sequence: TGTGCCAGCAGCCCCCGCGGGGGAGGGGATCAGCCCCAGCATTTT. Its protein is CASSPRGGGDQPQHF.

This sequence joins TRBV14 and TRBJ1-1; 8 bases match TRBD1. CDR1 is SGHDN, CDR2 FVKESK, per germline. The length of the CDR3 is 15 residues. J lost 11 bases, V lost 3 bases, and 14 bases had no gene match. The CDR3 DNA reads TGTGCCAGCAGCCAGGCCCCCCCAGGGGGCCACGCTGCTTTCTTT. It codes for CASSQAPPGGHAAFF. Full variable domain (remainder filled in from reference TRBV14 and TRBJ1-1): EAGVTQFPSHSVIEKGQTVTLRCDPISGHDNLYWYRRVMGKEIKFLLHFVKESKQDESGMPNNRFLAERTGGTYSTLKVQPAELEDSGVYFCASSQAPPGGHAAFFGQGTRLTVV.

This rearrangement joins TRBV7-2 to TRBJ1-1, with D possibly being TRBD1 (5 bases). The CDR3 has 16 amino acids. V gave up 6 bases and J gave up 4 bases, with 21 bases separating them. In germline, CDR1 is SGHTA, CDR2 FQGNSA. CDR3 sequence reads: CASSPRGGTQGTEAFF. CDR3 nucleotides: TGTGCCAGCAGTCCACGGGGGGGAACTCAAGGCACTGAAGCTTTCTTT.

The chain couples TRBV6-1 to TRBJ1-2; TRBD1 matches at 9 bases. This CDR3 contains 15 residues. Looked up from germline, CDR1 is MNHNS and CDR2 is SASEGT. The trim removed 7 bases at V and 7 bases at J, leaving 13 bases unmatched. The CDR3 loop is CASTASRTGVSGYTF. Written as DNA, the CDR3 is TGTGCCAGCACAGCAAGTAGGACAGGGGTTAGTGGCTACACCTTC.

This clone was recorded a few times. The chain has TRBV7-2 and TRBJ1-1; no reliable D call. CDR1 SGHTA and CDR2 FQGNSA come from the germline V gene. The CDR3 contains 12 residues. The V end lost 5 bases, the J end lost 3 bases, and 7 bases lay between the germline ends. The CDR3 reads CASSPGYTEAFF. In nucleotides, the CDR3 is TGTGCCAGCAGCCCAGGCTACACTGAAGCTTTCTTT. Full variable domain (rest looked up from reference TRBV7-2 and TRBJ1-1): GAGVSQSPSNKVTEKGKDVELRCDPISGHTALYWYRQSLGQGLEFLIYFQGNSAPDKSGLPSDRFSAERTGGSVSTLTIQRTQQEDSAVYLCASSPGYTEAFFGQGTRLTVV.

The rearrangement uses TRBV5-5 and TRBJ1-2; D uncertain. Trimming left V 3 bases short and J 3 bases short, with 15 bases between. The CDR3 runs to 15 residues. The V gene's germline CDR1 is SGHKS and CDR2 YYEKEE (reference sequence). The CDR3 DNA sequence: TGTGCCAGCAGCTCCCCCGGGCGCTATGACTATGGCTACACCTTC. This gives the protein CASSSPGRYDYGYTF. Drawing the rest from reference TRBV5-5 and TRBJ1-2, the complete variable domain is DAGVTQSPTHLIKTRGQQVTLRCSPISGHKSVSWYQQVLGQGPQFIFQYYEKEERGRGNFPDRFSARQFPNYSSELNVNALLLGDSALYLCASSSPGRYDYGYTFGSGTRLTVV.

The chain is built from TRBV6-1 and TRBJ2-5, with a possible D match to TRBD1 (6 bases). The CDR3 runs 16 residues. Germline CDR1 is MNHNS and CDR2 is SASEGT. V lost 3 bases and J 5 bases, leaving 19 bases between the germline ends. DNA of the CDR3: TGTGCCAGCAGTGAGTCGGACAGTAGGGCGGCCGAGACCCAGTACTTC. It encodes CASSESDSRAAETQYF.